This record concerns one T cell receptor (beta chain) sequence. This clone is a singleton in its sample. Its antigen remains undetermined. No much larger clone is present one base from it, and per-base qualities are unavailable. Each collaborating institution followed its own protocols to collect whole blood in K2EDTA tubes. Collaborator samples were shipped for TCRbeta analysis as frozen whole blood, isolated PBMCs, or DNA extracted from either sample type. According to the germline V gene, CDR1 reads MNHEY and CDR2 reads SVGAGI. V loses 7 bases of germline sequence and J loses 10 bases, and the interval between the two ends is 11 bases. The CDR3 contains 12 residues, cysteine and phenylalanine counted. Just the 36-base CDR3 DNA is kept, in frame starting at base 1. The sample originates from a study of blood T cell repertoires in COVID-19 (dated by TCRdb to about 2020). About the investigation overall: Samples from collaborators originated in the United States, Italy and Spain and spanned both the acute and convalescent phases of COVID-19. The material from the prospective study consisted of cDNA or gDNA derived from T cells, B-cell-depleted T cells, or PBMCs. Deeply sampled blood TCRbeta repertoires from subjects exposed to, actively infected with, or recovered from COVID-19 were included in the dataset. The repertoires were released in a freely available public database meant as a resource for research on the immune response to SARS-CoV-2. The samples were drawn from two sources: the first 160 participants of the ongoing ImmuneRACE study, and 950 to 1,500 subjects contributed by 6 global collaborators. The sample metadata nearly always contained a de-identified subject ID, COVID-19 status, age in years and sex. HLA class I and class II types, where available, came from metadata supplied by the sample provider rather than from assay-based typing.

On the study overall, not on this receptor specifically: The amount of clinical and demographic metadata varied by source and participant and was provided uncurated.

TCRbeta CDR3 regions were amplified from genomic DNA using the immunoSEQ Assay, a bias-controlled multiplex PCR. Processing in the source paper ran as follows. Within the assay, amplification of reference gene primers was used to estimate how many nucleated cells each sample contained. Sequence reads were collapsed and filtered to measure the absolute abundance of every unique TCRbeta CDR3 rearrangement. For each sample, productive Simpson clonality was calculated as the square root of Simpson's diversity index over productive rearrangements. TCRdb mirrors the immuneACCESS table, restricted to in-frame sequences. Some clones are absent from its copies; in checked studies, under half trace to an unresolved V gene, and the reason for the others is unknown. The V and J calls and clone size come from that table; D and trimming were worked out from the DNA. The sample records more than 90,000 clones, roughly 83% of which are singletons. The ten largest clones take up 0.8% to 0.9% of the sample.

The sequencing input was peripheral blood. This clonotype originated in a woman between 65 and 79 years old with acute or convalescent COVID-19. The V gene is TRBV6-5 and the J gene is TRBJ1-6; TRBD1 might be the D gene, on 5 matching bases. The CDR3 is CASTVGQSPLHF. The nucleotides read TGTGCCAGCACCGTGGGGCAATCACCCCTCCACTTT.